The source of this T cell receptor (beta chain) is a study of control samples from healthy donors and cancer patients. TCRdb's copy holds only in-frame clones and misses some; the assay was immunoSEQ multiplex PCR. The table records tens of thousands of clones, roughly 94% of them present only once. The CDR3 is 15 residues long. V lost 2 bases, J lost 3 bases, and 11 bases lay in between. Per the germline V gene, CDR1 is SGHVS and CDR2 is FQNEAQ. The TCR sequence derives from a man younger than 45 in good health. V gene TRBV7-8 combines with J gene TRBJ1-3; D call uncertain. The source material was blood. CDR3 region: CASSLHFAGGNTIYF. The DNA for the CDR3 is TGTGCCAGCAGCTTACACTTCGCGGGTGGAAACACCATATATTTT.